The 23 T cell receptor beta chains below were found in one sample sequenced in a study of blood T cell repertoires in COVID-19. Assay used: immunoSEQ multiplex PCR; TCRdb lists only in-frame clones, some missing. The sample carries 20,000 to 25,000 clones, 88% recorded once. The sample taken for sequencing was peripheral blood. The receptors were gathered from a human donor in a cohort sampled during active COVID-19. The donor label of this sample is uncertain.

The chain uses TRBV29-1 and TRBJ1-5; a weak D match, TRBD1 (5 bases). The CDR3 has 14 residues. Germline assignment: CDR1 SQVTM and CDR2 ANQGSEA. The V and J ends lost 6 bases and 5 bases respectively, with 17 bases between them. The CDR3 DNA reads TGCAGCGTCGCCCGGGGGAGGGGAGATCAGCCCCAGCATTTT. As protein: CSVARGRGDQPQHF.

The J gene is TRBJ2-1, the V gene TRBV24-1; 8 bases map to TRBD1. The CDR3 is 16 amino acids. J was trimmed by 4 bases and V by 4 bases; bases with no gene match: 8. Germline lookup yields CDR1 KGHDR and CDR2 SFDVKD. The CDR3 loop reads CATSERGTGLYNEQFF. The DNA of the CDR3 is TGTGCCACCAGTGAGCGAGGGACAGGCCTATACAATGAGCAGTTCTTC.

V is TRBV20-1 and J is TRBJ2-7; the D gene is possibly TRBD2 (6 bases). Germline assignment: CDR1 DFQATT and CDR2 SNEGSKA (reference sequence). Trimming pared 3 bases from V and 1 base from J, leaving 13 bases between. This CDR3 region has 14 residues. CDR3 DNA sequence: TGCAGTGCTAGTGGGTGGGAGGCGTCCTACGAGCAGTACTTC. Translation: CSASGWEASYEQYF.

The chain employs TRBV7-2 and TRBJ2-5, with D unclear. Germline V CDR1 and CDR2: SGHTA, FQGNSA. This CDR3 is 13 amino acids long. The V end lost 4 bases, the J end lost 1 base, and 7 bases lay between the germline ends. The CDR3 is CASSSDIQETQYF. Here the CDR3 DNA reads TGTGCCAGCAGCTCCGACATCCAAGAGACCCAGTACTTC.

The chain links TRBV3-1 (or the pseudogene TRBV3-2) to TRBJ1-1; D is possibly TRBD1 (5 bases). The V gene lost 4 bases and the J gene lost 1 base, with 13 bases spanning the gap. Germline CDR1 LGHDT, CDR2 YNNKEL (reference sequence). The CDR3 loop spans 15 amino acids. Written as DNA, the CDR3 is TGTGCCAGCAGCCTTCGAGGTGGGGCGAACACTGAAGCTTTCTTT. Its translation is CASSLRGGANTEAFF.

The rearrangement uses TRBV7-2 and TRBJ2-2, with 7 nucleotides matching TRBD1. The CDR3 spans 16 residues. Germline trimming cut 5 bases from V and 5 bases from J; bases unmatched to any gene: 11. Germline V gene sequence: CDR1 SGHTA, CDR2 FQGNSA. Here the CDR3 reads CASSQGRQGRTGELFF. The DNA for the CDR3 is TGTGCCAGCAGCCAAGGGAGACAGGGTCGTACCGGGGAGCTGTTTTTT.

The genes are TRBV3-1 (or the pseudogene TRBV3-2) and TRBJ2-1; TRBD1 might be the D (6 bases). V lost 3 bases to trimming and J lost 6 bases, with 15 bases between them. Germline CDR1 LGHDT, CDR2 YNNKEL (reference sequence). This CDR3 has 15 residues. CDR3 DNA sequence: TGTGCCAGCAGCCATCGAGGTGTGGGGGCCAATGAGCAGTTCTTC. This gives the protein CASSHRGVGANEQFF.

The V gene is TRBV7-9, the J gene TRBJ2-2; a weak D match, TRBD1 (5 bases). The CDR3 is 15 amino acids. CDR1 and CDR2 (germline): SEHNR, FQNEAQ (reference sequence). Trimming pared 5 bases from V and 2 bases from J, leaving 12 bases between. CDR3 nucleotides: TGTGCCAGCAGCCCCCGGACACCAAACACCGGGGAGCTGTTTTTT. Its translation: CASSPRTPNTGELFF.

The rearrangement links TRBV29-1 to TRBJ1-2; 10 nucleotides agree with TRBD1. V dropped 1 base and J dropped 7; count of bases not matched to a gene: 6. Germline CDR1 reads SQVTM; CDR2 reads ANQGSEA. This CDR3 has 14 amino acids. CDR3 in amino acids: CSVEVGTGVGGYTF. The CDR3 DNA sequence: TGCAGCGTTGAAGTGGGGACAGGGGTCGGTGGCTACACCTTC.

CDR3 nucleotide sequence: TGTGCCAGCAGCTTCCTCGCTAGCGGGAGGTCGAAGAATGAGCAGTTCTTC. Amino acid sequence: CASSFLASGRSKNEQFF. V usage is TRBV7-9 and J usage is TRBJ2-1; the match to TRBD2 covers 11 bases. The CDR3 has 17 residues. Germline V CDR1 and CDR2: SEHNR, FQNEAQ (reference sequence). The J segment lost 7 bases and the V segment lost 3 bases, leaving 11 bases of the junction unmatched.

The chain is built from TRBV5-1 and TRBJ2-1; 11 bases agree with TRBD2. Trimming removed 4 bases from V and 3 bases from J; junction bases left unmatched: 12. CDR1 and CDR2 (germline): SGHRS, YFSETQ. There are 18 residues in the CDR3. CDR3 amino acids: CASSDLNQLAGDYNEQFF. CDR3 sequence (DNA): TGCGCCAGCAGCGACCTAAATCAACTAGCGGGAGACTACAATGAGCAGTTCTTC.

CDR3 sequence: CASSTRLAGGPSTDTQYF. CDR3 DNA: TGTGCCAGTAGTACCCGACTAGCGGGAGGGCCTAGCACAGATACGCAGTATTTT. The chain recombines TRBV19 with TRBJ2-3; 14 nucleotides align to TRBD2. J was trimmed by 0 bases and V by 4 bases; bases with no gene match: 6. The CDR3 is 18 residues long. CDR1 LNHDA and CDR2 SQIVND come from the germline V gene (reference sequence).

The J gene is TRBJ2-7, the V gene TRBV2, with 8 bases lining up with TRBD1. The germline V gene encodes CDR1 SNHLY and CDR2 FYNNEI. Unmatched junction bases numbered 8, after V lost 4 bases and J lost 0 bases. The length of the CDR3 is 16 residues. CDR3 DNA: TGTGCCAGCAGTGGAGCCCTCGGGACAGGCTCCTACGAGCAGTACTTC. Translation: CASSGALGTGSYEQYF.

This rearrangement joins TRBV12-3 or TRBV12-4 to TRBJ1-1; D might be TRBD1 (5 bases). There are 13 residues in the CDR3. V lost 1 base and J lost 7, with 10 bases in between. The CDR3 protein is CASSLGRVGEAFF. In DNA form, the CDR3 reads TGTGCCAGCAGTTTAGGCAGGGTTGGTGAAGCTTTCTTT.

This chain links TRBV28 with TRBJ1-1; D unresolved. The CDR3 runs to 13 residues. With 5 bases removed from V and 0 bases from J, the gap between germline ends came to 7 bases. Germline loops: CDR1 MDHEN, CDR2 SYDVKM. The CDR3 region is CASSLLLNTEAFF. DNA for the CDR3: TGTGCCAGCAGTCTTTTATTGAACACTGAAGCTTTCTTT.

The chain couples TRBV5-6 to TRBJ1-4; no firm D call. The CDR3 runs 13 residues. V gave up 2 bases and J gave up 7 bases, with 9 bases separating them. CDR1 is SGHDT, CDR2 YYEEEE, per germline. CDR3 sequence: CASSFLRGEKLFF. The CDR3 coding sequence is TGTGCCAGCAGCTTCTTACGGGGTGAAAAACTGTTTTTT.

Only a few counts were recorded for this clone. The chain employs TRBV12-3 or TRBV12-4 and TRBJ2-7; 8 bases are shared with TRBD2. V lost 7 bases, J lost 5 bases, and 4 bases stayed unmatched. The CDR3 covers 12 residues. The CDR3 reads CASTGSGDEQYF. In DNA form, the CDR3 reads TGTGCCAGCACTGGTAGCGGGGACGAGCAGTACTTC.

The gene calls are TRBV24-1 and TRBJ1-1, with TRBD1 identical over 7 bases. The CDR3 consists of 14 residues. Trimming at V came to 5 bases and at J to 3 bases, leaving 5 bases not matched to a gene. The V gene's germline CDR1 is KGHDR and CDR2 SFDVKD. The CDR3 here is CATSGGGTHTEAFF. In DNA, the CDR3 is TGTGCCACCAGTGGAGGGGGCACCCACACTGAAGCTTTCTTT.

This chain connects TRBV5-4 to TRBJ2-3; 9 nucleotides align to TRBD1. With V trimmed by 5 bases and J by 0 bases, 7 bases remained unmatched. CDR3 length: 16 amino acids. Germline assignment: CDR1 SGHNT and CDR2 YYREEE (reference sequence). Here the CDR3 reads CASREGTGQSTDTQYF. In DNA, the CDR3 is TGTGCCAGCAGAGAAGGGACAGGGCAAAGCACAGATACGCAGTATTTT.

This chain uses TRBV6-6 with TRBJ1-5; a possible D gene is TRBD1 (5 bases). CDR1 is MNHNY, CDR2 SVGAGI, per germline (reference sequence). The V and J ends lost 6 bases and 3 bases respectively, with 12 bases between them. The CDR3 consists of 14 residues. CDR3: CASRQQVDNQPQHF. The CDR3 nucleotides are TGTGCCAGCAGACAACAGGTAGACAATCAGCCCCAGCATTTT.

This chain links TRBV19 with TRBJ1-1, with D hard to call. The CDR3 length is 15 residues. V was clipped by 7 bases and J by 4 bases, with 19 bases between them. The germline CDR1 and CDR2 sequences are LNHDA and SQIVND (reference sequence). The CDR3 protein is CASKVKEERSTEAFF. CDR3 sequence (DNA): TGTGCCAGTAAGGTAAAGGAAGAGAGGAGCACTGAAGCTTTCTTT.

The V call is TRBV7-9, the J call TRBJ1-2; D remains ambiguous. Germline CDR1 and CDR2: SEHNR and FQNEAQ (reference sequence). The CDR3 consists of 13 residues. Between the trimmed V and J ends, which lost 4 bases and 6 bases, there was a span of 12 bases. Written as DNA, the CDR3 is TGTGCCAGCAGCTCTTCCGTAGGAGATGGCTACACCTTC. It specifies CASSSSVGDGYTF.

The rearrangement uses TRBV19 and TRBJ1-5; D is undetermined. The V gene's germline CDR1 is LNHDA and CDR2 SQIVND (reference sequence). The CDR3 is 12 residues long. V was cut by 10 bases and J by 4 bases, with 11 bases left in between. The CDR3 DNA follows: TGTGCCACGGAGGGTCGTAATCAGCCCCAGCATTTT. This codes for CATEGRNQPQHF.